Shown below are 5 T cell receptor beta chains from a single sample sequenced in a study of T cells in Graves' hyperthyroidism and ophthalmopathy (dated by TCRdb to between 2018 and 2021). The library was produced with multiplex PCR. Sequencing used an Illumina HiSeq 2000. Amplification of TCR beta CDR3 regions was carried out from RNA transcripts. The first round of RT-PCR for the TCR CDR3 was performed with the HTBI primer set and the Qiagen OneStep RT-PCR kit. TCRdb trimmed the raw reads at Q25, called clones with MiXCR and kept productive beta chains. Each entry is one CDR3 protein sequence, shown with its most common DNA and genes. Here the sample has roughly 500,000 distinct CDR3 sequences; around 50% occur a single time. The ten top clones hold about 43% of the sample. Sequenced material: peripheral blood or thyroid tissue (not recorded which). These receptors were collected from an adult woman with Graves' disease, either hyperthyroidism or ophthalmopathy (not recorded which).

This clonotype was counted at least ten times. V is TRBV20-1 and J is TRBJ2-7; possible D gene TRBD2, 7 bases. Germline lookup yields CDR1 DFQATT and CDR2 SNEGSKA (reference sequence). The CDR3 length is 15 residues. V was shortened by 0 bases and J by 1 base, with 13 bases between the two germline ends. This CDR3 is CSARDGGGASYEQYF. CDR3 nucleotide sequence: TGCAGTGCTAGAGATGGCGGGGGCGCGTCCTACGAGCAGTACTTC.

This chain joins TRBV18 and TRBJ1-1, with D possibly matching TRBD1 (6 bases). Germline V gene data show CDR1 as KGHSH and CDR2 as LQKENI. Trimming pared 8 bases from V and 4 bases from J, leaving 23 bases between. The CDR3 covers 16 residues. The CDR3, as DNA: TGTGCCAGCCCACTGGGACACTCCTCCTCGGGCACTGAAGCTTTCTTT. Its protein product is CASPLGHSSSGTEAFF.

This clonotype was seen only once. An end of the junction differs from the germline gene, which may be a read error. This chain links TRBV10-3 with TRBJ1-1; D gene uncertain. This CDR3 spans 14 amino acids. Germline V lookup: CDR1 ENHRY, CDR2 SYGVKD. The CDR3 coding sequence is TGTGCCAGCAGTGAAGAACGGCGAACAGATGAAGCTTTCTTT. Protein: CASSEERRTDEAFF.

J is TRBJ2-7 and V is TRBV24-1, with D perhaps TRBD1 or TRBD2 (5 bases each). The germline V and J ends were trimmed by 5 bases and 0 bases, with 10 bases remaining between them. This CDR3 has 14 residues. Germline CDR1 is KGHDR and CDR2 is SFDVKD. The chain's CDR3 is CATSAGTVSYEQYF. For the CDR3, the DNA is TGTGCCACCAGTGCCGGGACCGTCTCCTACGAGCAGTACTTC.

CDR3 in amino acids: CASNRQGILNYGYTF. The CDR3, as DNA: TGTGCCAGCAACCGACAGGGAATCCTTAACTATGGCTACACCTTC. This chain uses TRBV7-2 with TRBJ1-2; 7 bases map to TRBD1. The CDR3 consists of 15 residues. V dropped 7 bases and J dropped 1; count of bases not matched to a gene: 9. Germline V gene data show CDR1 as SGHTA and CDR2 as FQGNSA.